The text below deals with one T cell receptor (beta chain). V was shortened by 4 bases and J by 0 bases, with 7 bases between the two germline ends. The CDR3 loop spans 15 amino acids. Germline V gene data show CDR1 as SGHNT and CDR2 as YENEEA. This record comes from a study of T cells in Graves' hyperthyroidism and ophthalmopathy. Study in general: Sampling of peripheral blood happened at initial diagnosis, prior to any treatment.

The source material, RNA transcripts, was used to amplify TCR beta CDR3 regions. The primer set for the first-round RT-PCR of the TCR CDR3 was HTBI. TCRdb passed the multiplex PCR reads through MiXCR, listing each CDR3 protein once. The sample includes about 590,000 distinct CDR3 sequences, about 15% seen only once; the top ten take approximately 7.4%. Stable disease denoted Graves' hyperthyroidism without ophthalmopathy progression within 18 months. This clonotype was sampled from a woman aged 25-40 years with Graves' hyperthyroidism. Input material: blood. The rearrangement uses TRBV11-3 and TRBJ2-6, with D uncertain. The CDR3 protein is CASSSGPSGANVLTF. The DNA for the CDR3 is TGTGCCAGCAGCTCTGGTCCCTCTGGGGCCAACGTCCTGACTTTC.